The clone carrying this TCR beta chain was observed once. The antigen is undetermined. The data belong to a study of long-term antiretroviral therapy in people with HIV. The immunoSEQ assay was v3.0, run at survey level. Some clones are missing from TCRdb's copy, which holds only in-frame ones; the method was immunoSEQ multiplex PCR. Here the sample spans about 19,000 clones, approximately 84% being singletons. The V end lost 9 bases, the J end lost 4 bases, and 13 bases lay between the germline ends. Germline lookup yields CDR1 MNHNS and CDR2 SASEGT. CDR3 length: 13 amino acids. Study findings and constraints: Information pertaining to ART adherence, viral resistance or therapeutic modifications was not obtained.

Sequenced here: unsorted PBMCs, sampled 0.9 years after starting antiretroviral therapy. This TCR was sampled from a man aged 18 to 29 with HIV. This chain uses TRBV6-1 with TRBJ1-3, with D uncertain. This CDR3 is CASNQGWGNTIYF. CDR3 nucleotide sequence: TGTGCCAGTAACCAAGGGTGGGGAAACACCATATATTTT.